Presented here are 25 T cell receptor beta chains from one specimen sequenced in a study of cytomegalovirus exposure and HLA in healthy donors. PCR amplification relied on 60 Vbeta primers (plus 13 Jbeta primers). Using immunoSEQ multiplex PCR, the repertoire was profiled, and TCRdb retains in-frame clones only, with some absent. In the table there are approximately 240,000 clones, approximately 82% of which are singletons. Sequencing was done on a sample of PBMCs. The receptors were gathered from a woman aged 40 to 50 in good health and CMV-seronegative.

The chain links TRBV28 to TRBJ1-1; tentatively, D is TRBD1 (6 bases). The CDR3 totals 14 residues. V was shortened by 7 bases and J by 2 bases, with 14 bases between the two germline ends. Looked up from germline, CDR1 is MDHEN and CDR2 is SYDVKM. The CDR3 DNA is TGTGCCAGCATTAAGACAGGATTTAACACTGAAGCTTTCTTT. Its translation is CASIKTGFNTEAFF.

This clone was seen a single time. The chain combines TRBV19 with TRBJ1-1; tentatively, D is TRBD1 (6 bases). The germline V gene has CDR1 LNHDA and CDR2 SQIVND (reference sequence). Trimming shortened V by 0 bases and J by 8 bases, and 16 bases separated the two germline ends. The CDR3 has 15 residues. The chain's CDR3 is CASSIDPRGAMEAFF. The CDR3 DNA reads TGTGCCAGTAGTATAGATCCCAGGGGTGCAATGGAAGCTTTCTTT.

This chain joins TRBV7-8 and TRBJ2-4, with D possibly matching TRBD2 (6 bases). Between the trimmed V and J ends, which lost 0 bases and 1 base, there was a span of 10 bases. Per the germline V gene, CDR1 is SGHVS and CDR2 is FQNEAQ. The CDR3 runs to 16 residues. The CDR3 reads CASSLAQAGAKNIQYF. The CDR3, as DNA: TGTGCCAGCAGCTTAGCGCAGGCGGGGGCCAAAAACATTCAGTACTTC.

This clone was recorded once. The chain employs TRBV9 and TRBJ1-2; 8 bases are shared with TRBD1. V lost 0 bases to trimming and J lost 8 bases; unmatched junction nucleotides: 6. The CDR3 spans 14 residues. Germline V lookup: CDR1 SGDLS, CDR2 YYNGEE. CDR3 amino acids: CASSVGRGLDGYTF. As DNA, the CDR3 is TGTGCCAGCAGCGTAGGCAGGGGGCTTGACGGCTACACCTTC.

The CDR3 loop is CASSPNYNTEAFF. The DNA of the CDR3 is TGTGCCAGCTCACCCAACTATAACACTGAAGCTTTCTTT. The chain links TRBV18 to TRBJ1-1; D not certain. The CDR3 totals 13 residues. Germline-derived CDR1 and CDR2 are KGHSH and LQKENI. V was pared by 3 bases and J by 2 bases, with 7 bases between.

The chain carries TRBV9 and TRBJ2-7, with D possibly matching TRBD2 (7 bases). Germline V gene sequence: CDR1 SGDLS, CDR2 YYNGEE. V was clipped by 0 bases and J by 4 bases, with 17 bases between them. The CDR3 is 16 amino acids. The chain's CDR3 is CASSVDGGGGRYEQYF. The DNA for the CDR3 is TGTGCCAGCAGCGTAGACGGGGGCGGGGGTAGGTACGAGCAGTACTTC. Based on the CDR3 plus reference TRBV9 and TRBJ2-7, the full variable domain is DSGVTQTPKHLITATGQRVTLRCSPRSGDLSVYWYQQSLDQGLQFLIQYYNGEERAKGNILERFSAQQFPDLHSELNLSSLELGDSALYFCASSVDGGGGRYEQYFGPGTRLTVT.

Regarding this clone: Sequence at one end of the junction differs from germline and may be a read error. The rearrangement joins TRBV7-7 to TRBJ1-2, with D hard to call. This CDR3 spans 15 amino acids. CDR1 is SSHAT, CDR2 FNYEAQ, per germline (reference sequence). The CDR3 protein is CASSSNVRELFGYTF. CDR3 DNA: TGTGCTAGCAGCTCAAATGTCCGCGAGCTCTTTGGCTACACCTTC.

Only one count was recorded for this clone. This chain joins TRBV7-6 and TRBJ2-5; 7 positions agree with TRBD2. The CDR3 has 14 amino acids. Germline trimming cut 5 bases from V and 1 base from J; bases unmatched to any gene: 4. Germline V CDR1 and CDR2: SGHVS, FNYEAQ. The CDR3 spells CASSGTTLQETQYF. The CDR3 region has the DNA TGTGCCAGCAGCGGGACTACCCTCCAAGAGACCCAGTACTTC.

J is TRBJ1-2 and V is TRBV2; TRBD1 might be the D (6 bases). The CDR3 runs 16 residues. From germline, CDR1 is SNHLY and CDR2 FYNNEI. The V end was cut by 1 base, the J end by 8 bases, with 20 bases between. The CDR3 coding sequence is TGTGCCAGCAGTGAAGGGTCAGGGACACCGGAATACGGCTACACCTTC. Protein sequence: CASSEGSGTPEYGYTF.

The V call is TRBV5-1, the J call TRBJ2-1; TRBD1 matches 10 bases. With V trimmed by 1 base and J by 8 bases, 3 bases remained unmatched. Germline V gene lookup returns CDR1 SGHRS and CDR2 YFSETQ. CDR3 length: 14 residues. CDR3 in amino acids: CASSLMTGGDEQFF. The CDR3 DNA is TGCGCCAGCAGCTTGATGACAGGGGGCGATGAGCAGTTCTTC.

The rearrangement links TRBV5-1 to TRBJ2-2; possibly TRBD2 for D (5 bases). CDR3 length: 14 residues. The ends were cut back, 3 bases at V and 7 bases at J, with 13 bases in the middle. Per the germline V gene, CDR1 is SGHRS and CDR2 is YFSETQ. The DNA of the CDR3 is TGCGCCAGCAGCTCCGGTGTAGGGAGCGGGGAGCTGTTTTTT. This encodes CASSSGVGSGELFF. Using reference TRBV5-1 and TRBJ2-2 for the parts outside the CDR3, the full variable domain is KAGVTQTPRYLIKTRGQQVTLSCSPISGHRSVSWYQQTPGQGLQFLFEYFSETQRNKGNFPGRFSGRQFSNSRSEMNVSTLELGDSALYLCASSSGVGSGELFFGEGSRLTVL.

For the CDR3, the DNA is TGTGCCAGCAGCTTGCCAGGGGGCCCCAATGGCTACACCTTC. Translated, it gives CASSLPGGPNGYTF. J is TRBJ1-2 and V is TRBV5-4, with TRBD1 matching over 8 bases. CDR3 length: 14 amino acids. Germline V gene data show CDR1 as SGHNT and CDR2 as YYREEE (reference sequence). J lost 6 bases, V lost 1 base, and 5 bases had no gene match.

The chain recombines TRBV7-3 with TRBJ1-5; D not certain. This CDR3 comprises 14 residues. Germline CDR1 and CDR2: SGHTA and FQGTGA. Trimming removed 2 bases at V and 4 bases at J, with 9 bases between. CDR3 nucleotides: TGTGCCAGCAGCTTAGCGGATAGGAATCAGCCCCAGCATTTT. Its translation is CASSLADRNQPQHF.

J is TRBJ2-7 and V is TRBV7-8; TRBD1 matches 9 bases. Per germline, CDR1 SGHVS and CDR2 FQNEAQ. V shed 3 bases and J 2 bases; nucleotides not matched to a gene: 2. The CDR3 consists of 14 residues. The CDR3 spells CASSFGQGTYEQYF. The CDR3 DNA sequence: TGTGCCAGCAGCTTCGGACAGGGGACCTACGAGCAGTACTTC.

This CDR3 is CASSLDLRDWGETQYF. The CDR3 nucleotides read TGTGCCAGCAGCTTAGATCTGAGGGACTGGGGAGAGACCCAGTACTTC. The J gene is TRBJ2-5, the V gene TRBV7-8, with D possibly matching TRBD2 (6 bases). V was shortened by 1 base and J by 4 bases, with 16 bases between the two germline ends. This CDR3 comprises 16 residues. Germline CDR1 reads SGHVS; CDR2 reads FQNEAQ. The variable domain in full, completed from reference TRBV7-8 and TRBJ2-5, reads GAGVSQSPRYKVAKRGQDVALRCDPISGHVSLFWYQQALGQGPEFLTYFQNEAQLDKSGLPSDRFFAERPEGSVSTLKIQRTQQEDSAVYLCASSLDLRDWGETQYFGPGTRLLVL.

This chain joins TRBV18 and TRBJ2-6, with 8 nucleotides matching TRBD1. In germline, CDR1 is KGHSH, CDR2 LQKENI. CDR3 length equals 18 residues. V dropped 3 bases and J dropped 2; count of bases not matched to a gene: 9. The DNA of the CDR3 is TGTGCCAGCTCACCCCTCCAAACACAGGGGGCTGGGGCCAACGTCCTGACTTTC. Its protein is CASSPLQTQGAGANVLTF.

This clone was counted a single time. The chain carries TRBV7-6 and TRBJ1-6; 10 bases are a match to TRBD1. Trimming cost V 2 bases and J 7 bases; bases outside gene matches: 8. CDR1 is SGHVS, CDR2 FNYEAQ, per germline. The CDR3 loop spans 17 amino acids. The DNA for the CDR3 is TGTGCCAGCAGCTTACTCGCCTCGGGACAGGGGAATTCACCCCTCCACTTT. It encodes CASSLLASGQGNSPLHF.

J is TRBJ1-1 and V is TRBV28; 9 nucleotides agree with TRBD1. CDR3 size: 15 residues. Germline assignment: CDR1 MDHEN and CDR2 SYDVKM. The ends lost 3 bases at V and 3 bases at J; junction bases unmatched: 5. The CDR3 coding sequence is TGTGCCAGCAGTTTGGGGACAGGGACCTACACTGAAGCTTTCTTT. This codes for CASSLGTGTYTEAFF.

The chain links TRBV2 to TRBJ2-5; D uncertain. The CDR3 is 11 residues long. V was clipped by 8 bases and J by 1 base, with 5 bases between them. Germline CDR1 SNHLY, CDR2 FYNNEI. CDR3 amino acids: CASEVQETQYF. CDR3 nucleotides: TGTGCCAGCGAGGTCCAAGAGACCCAGTACTTC.

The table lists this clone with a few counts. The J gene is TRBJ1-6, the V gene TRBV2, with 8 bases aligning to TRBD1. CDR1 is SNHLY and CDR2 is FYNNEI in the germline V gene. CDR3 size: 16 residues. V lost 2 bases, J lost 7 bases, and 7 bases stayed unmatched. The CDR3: CASSERPTGENSPLHF. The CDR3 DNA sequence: TGTGCCAGCAGTGAACGTCCGACAGGGGAGAATTCACCCCTCCACTTT.

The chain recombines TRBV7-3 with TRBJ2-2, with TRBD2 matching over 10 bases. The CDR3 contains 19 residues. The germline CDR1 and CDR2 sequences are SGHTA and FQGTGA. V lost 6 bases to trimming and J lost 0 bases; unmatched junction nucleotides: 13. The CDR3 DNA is TGTGCCAGCAGTTCTCGCAGCCCCGGGACTAGCGCGAACACCGGGGAGCTGTTTTTT. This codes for CASSSRSPGTSANTGELFF.

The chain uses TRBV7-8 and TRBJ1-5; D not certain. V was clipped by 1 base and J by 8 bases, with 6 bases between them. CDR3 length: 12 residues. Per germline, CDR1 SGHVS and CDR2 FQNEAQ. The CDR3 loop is CASSLVSEPQHF. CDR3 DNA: TGTGCCAGCAGCTTAGTTTCTGAGCCCCAGCATTTT.

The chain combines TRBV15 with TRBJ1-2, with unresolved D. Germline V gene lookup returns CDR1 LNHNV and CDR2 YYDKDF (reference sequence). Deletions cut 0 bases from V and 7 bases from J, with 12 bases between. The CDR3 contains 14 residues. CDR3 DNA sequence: TGTGCCACCAGCAGAGATACAGTAACTCCTGGCTACACCTTC. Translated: CATSRDTVTPGYTF.

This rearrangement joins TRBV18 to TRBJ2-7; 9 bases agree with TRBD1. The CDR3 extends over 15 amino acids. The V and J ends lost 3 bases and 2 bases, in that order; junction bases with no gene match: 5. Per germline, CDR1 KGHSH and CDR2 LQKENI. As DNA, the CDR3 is TGTGCCAGCTCACCGGGGGACAGGGAAACCTACGAGCAGTACTTC. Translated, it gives CASSPGDRETYEQYF.

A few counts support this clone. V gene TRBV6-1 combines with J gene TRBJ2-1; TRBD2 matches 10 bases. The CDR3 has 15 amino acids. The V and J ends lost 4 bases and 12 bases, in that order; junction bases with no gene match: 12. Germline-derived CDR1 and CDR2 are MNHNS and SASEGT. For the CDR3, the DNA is TGTGCCAGCAGTGCGGTAGCGGGGGGCCCGTTGTGGCAGTTCTTC. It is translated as CASSAVAGGPLWQFF.